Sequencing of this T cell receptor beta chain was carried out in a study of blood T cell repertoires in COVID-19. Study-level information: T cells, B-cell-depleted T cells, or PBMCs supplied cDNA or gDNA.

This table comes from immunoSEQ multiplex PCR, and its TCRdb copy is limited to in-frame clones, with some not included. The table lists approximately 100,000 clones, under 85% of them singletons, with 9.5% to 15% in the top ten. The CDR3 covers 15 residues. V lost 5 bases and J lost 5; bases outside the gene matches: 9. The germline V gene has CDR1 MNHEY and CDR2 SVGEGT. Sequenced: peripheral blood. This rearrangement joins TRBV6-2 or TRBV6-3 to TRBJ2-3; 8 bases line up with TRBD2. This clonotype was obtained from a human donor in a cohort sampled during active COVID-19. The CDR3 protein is CASSLSGGGGDTQYF. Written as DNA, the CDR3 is TGTGCCAGCAGTCTCAGCGGGGGAGGGGGAGATACGCAGTATTTT.